This T cell receptor beta chain was recorded in a study of blood T cells in healthy people across ages. Through a sample-barcoded 5' primer and a J-beta primer mix, a second PCR was run for about 6 to 11 cycles. Template switching added a 12-random-nucleotide identifier to every cDNA molecule. Each CDR3 protein gets one entry after TCRdb re-called the 5' RACE reads with MiXCR. Among hundreds of thousands of distinct CDR3 sequences, under 65% were seen once, and the ten largest hold around 37%. The CDR3 extends over 15 amino acids. Germline assignment: CDR1 SGHRS and CDR2 YFSETQ. V lost 0 bases and J lost 0, with 4 bases in between. This clonotype came up a few times.

Source material: blood. The clonotype originates from a man aged 55 to 70 in good health. V and J are TRBV5-1 and TRBJ2-6; D uncertain. The CDR3 bases are TGCGCCAGCAGCTTGGACGACTCTGGGGCCAACGTCCTGACTTTC. This sequence encodes CASSLDDSGANVLTF. The variable domain in full, completed from reference TRBV5-1 and TRBJ2-6, reads KAGVTQTPRYLIKTRGQQVTLSCSPISGHRSVSWYQQTPGQGLQFLFEYFSETQRNKGNFPGRFSGRQFSNSRSEMNVSTLELGDSALYLCASSLDDSGANVLTFGAGSRLTVL.